This T cell receptor beta chain was recorded in a study of shared clonotypes between healthy human individuals. Findings of the study overall: Shared clonotypes: 4.5% to 6.5% naive CD4, under 4% naive CD8, 2.3% memory CD4, roughly 0.4% memory CD8. When compared with the clonotypes that were shared by all four sorted-subset donors, the non-shared clonotypes turned out to have lower generation probabilities.

Sequencing was performed with immunoSEQ multiplex PCR; in TCRdb, only in-frame clones are kept and a portion is missing. The table has a few million clones, 85% to 95% seen once. This clone was seen only once. Antigen unknown. Partitioning of CD4+ cells yielded a CD45RA+ naive subset and a CD45RA-negative memory subset. Sequencing was carried out using naive CD4+ T cells sorted from blood. The sample's subset: CD45RA+ positively selected. This sequence was found in a man aged 18 to 35 in good health.

Here the CDR3 DNA reads TGTGCCAGCAGCTTCAGGGGGGGCCACGAGCAGTACTTC. Protein product: CASSFRGGHEQYF. The J gene is TRBJ2-7, the V gene TRBV5-4; D might be TRBD1 or TRBD2, each matching 7 bases. Germline values: CDR1 SGHNT, CDR2 YYREEE (reference sequence). The CDR3 extends over 13 amino acids. Trimming shortened V by 2 bases and J by 5 bases, and 11 bases separated the two germline ends.